The 30 T cell receptor beta chains given below trace back to one sample, sequenced in a study of identical twins. TCRdb processed the 5' RACE reads anew with MiXCR; each CDR3 protein has one entry. The sample contains around 570,000 distinct CDR3 sequences, 9.6% of which appear only once. The sample was also reused in another study, on yellow fever vaccine responses in identical twins.

The sample comprised PBMCs. The origin of the receptors is a woman aged 18-30 years in good health.

The V and J genes are TRBV18 and TRBJ2-6, with D tentatively TRBD1 (5 bases). The CDR3 runs 17 residues. CDR1 is KGHSH, CDR2 LQKENI, per germline. V lost 6 bases to trimming and J lost 0 bases, with 15 bases between them. The CDR3 is CASSIQVTSSGANVLTF. The CDR3 DNA is TGTGCCAGCTCTATACAGGTGACGAGCTCTGGGGCCAACGTCCTGACTTTC.

This clonotype was counted between two and nine times. V usage is TRBV3-1 and J usage is TRBJ2-7; D possibly corresponds to TRBD1 (6 bases). CDR1 and CDR2 from the germline V gene are LGHDT and YNNKEL (reference sequence). V lost 2 bases and J 0 bases, leaving 14 bases between the germline ends. CDR3 length: 16 residues. CDR3 sequence: CASSQKGQWSSYEQYF. The CDR3 nucleotides read TGTGCCAGCAGCCAAAAAGGACAGTGGAGCTCCTACGAGCAGTACTTC.

The chain couples TRBV10-3 to TRBJ2-2; D possibly uses TRBD1 or TRBD2 (7 bases each). The CDR3 covers 15 residues. Trimming took off 8 bases at V and 1 base at J, with 14 bases between the two ends. The V gene's germline CDR1 is ENHRY and CDR2 SYGVKD. This CDR3 reads CAIWQGEGNTGELFF. Here the CDR3 DNA reads TGTGCCATCTGGCAGGGGGAGGGGAACACCGGGGAGCTGTTTTTT.

This clonotype was observed a handful of times. The rearrangement joins TRBV5-1 to TRBJ1-1; no clear D gene. Trimming took off 3 bases at V and 3 bases at J, with 15 bases between the two ends. The germline V gene encodes CDR1 SGHRS and CDR2 YFSETQ. The CDR3 has 15 residues. The CDR3 DNA is TGCGCCAGCAGCTGGGAGGAGGGCGGCGACACTGAAGCTTTCTTT. Translation gives CASSWEEGGDTEAFF. The full variable domain, with the rest looked up from reference TRBV5-1 and TRBJ1-1, is KAGVTQTPRYLIKTRGQQVTLSCSPISGHRSVSWYQQTPGQGLQFLFEYFSETQRNKGNFPGRFSGRQFSNSRSEMNVSTLELGDSALYLCASSWEEGGDTEAFFGQGTRLTVV.

The chain uses TRBV5-1 and TRBJ2-7; possible D gene TRBD1, 5 bases. The length of the CDR3 is 9 residues. The V gene lost 4 bases and the J gene lost 12 bases, with 8 bases spanning the gap. CDR1 is SGHRS and CDR2 is YFSETQ in the germline V gene. This CDR3 reads CASSPGPYF. CDR3 coding DNA: TGCGCCAGCAGCCCAGGGCCGTACTTC.

This clonotype has ten or more counts. The V and J genes are TRBV29-1 and TRBJ2-2; D gene uncertain. CDR3 length equals 12 residues. The V and J ends lost 7 bases and 4 bases respectively, with 10 bases between them. CDR1 and CDR2 from the germline V gene are SQVTM and ANQGSEA. The CDR3 region is CSANSGTGELFF. For the CDR3, the DNA is TGCAGCGCCAACTCCGGCACCGGGGAGCTGTTTTTT.

This clonotype was seen more than once but under ten times. The genes are TRBV4-2 and TRBJ2-1, with D uncertain. V gave up 4 bases and J gave up 6 bases, with 7 bases separating them. Germline CDR1 and CDR2: LGHNA and YNFKEQ. The CDR3 covers 12 residues. The CDR3: CASSRDLNEQFF. DNA of the CDR3: TGTGCCAGCAGCCGAGATCTCAATGAGCAGTTCTTC.

Many counts were recorded for this clonotype. The chain uses TRBV20-1 and TRBJ1-1; a weak D match, TRBD1 (6 bases). The CDR3 loop spans 13 amino acids. V was cut by 7 bases and J by 1 base, with 13 bases left in between. The germline V gene has CDR1 DFQATT and CDR2 SNEGSKA (reference sequence). CDR3 DNA sequence: TGCAGTGTTGTGGACAGACCGAACACTGAAGCTTTCTTT. Encoded protein: CSVVDRPNTEAFF.

This clonotype was observed at least ten times. V and J are TRBV5-5 and TRBJ2-2; 8 positions agree with TRBD1. With 4 bases clipped from V and 6 bases from J, the junction kept 5 bases outside the gene matches. The germline CDR1 and CDR2 sequences are SGHKS and YYEKEE (reference sequence). The CDR3 has 14 residues. The CDR3 DNA reads as TGTGCCAGCAGCCGGACAGGGTTCCCCGGGGAGCTGTTTTTT. As protein: CASSRTGFPGELFF.

The V and J genes are TRBV7-8 and TRBJ1-6; 9 bases match TRBD1. The trim removed 1 base at V and 12 bases at J, leaving 10 bases unmatched. The germline CDR1 and CDR2 sequences are SGHVS and FQNEAQ. The CDR3 has 16 residues. The DNA for the CDR3 is TGTGCCAGCAGCTTAGAACGGACAGGGGCGAGTGGACCCCTCCACTTT. This codes for CASSLERTGASGPLHF.

The chain recombines TRBV7-9 with TRBJ2-7; the D gene could be TRBD1 or TRBD2 (5 bases each). V dropped 5 bases and J dropped 2 bases, with 16 bases sitting between them. Per the germline V gene, CDR1 is SEHNR and CDR2 is FQNEAQ (reference sequence). The CDR3 spans 15 residues. CDR3 nucleotides: TGTGCCAGCAGCGGGATGGGGGAGAGACCCTACGAGCAGTACTTC. It codes for CASSGMGERPYEQYF.

The gene calls are TRBV20-1 and TRBJ2-2; 7 nucleotides match TRBD2. The J segment lost 7 bases and the V segment lost 1 base, leaving 3 bases of the junction unmatched. Germline loops: CDR1 DFQATT, CDR2 SNEGSKA (reference sequence). There are 13 residues in the CDR3. The CDR3 is CSARASGNGELFF. The CDR3, as DNA: TGCAGTGCTAGAGCCAGCGGGAACGGGGAGCTGTTTTTT.

This clonotype was seen a handful of times. The chain is built from TRBV5-5 and TRBJ2-1; tentatively, D is TRBD1 or TRBD2 (5 bases each). Germline lookup yields CDR1 SGHKS and CDR2 YYEKEE (reference sequence). Trimming pared 0 bases from V and 6 bases from J, leaving 13 bases between. The CDR3 extends over 15 amino acids. Here the CDR3 reads CASSLAVGERNEQFF. As DNA, the CDR3 is TGTGCCAGCAGCTTGGCTGTAGGGGAGCGCAATGAGCAGTTCTTC. Drawing the rest from reference TRBV5-5 and TRBJ2-1, the complete variable domain is DAGVTQSPTHLIKTRGQQVTLRCSPISGHKSVSWYQQVLGQGPQFIFQYYEKEERGRGNFPDRFSARQFPNYSSELNVNALLLGDSALYLCASSLAVGERNEQFFGPGTRLTVL.

This clonotype was observed at least ten times. CDR3 in DNA: TGCAGCGTTGAATGGGGCAGCTACGAGCAGTACTTC. Protein product: CSVEWGSYEQYF. This sequence joins TRBV29-1 and TRBJ2-7; D might be TRBD1 (5 bases). With 2 bases removed from V and 3 bases from J, the gap between germline ends came to 8 bases. The CDR3 loop spans 12 amino acids. CDR1 and CDR2 from the germline V gene are SQVTM and ANQGSEA.

This clonotype was observed a handful of times. The V and J genes are TRBV7-2 and TRBJ2-5, with TRBD1 identical over 8 bases. The trim removed 5 bases at V and 3 bases at J, leaving 8 bases unmatched. Germline loops: CDR1 SGHTA, CDR2 FQGNSA. The CDR3 loop spans 15 amino acids. The CDR3 region is CASSTQGQVKETQYF. In nucleotides, the CDR3 is TGTGCCAGCAGCACACAGGGACAGGTCAAAGAGACCCAGTACTTC.

In this sample, this clonotype turned up many times. This chain links TRBV12-3 or TRBV12-4 with TRBJ2-1; D gene ambiguous. Trimming removed 5 bases at V and 6 bases at J, with 17 bases between. The CDR3 spans 15 residues. The CDR3 protein is CASSTRLTRANEQFF. The CDR3 nucleotides read TGTGCCAGCAGTACCCGCCTTACCCGCGCCAATGAGCAGTTCTTC.

The V gene is TRBV5-1, the J gene TRBJ2-7; D is ambiguous. This CDR3 has 14 amino acids. V was pared by 0 bases and J by 3 bases, with 10 bases between. CDR1 and CDR2 from the germline V gene are SGHRS and YFSETQ. CDR3 DNA sequence: TGCGCCAGCAGCTTGGGCTCTGAAGACTACGAGCAGTACTTC. It specifies CASSLGSEDYEQYF. The full variable domain, its missing parts supplied by reference TRBV5-1 and TRBJ2-7, is KAGVTQTPRYLIKTRGQQVTLSCSPISGHRSVSWYQQTPGQGLQFLFEYFSETQRNKGNFPGRFSGRQFSNSRSEMNVSTLELGDSALYLCASSLGSEDYEQYFGPGTRLTVT.

This clonotype was counted a few times. This chain links TRBV20-1 with TRBJ2-3, with D perhaps matching TRBD1 or TRBD2 (6 bases each). Germline values: CDR1 DFQATT, CDR2 SNEGSKA (reference sequence). This CDR3 has 16 residues. V was shortened by 3 bases and J by 2 bases, with 18 bases between the two germline ends. The CDR3 coding sequence is TGCAGTGCTAGGGCTCTTGGGGGGCAGGACACAGATACGCAGTATTTT. It yields the protein CSARALGGQDTDTQYF.

The chain links TRBV12-3 or TRBV12-4 to TRBJ2-1, with a possible D match to TRBD1 (6 bases). The V gene lost 6 bases and the J gene lost 0 bases, with 12 bases spanning the gap. The CDR3 has 15 amino acids. The CDR3 spells CASRPGHPSYNEQFF. The CDR3 nucleotides are TGTGCCAGCAGGCCGGGACACCCCTCCTACAATGAGCAGTTCTTC.

Ten or more counts support this clonotype. Written as DNA, the CDR3 is TGCGCCAGCAGCACCGGACAGTTGATAGGGGAGCTGTTTTTT. This sequence encodes CASSTGQLIGELFF. The chain couples TRBV5-1 to TRBJ2-2; weak D call: TRBD1 (6 bases). CDR1 is SGHRS and CDR2 is YFSETQ in the germline V gene. Trimming took 4 bases from V and 8 from J, leaving 15 bases between them. The CDR3 has 14 residues.

This clonotype was counted ten times or more. The rearrangement joins TRBV7-6 to TRBJ1-1; weak D call: TRBD1 (5 bases). CDR3 size: 15 residues. Germline V gene lookup returns CDR1 SGHVS and CDR2 FNYEAQ. V dropped 5 bases and J dropped 5 bases, with 18 bases sitting between them. CDR3 sequence reads: CASSPPLQAGTEAFF. The CDR3, as DNA: TGTGCCAGCAGCCCCCCCCTACAGGCAGGGACTGAAGCTTTCTTT.

This clonotype was observed a few times. The chain uses TRBV15 and TRBJ2-5; D is uncertain. V lost 4 bases, J lost 5 bases, and 8 bases lay in between. The CDR3 sequence is 12 residues long. Germline V gene lookup returns CDR1 LNHNV and CDR2 YYDKDF (reference sequence). CDR3 sequence (DNA): TGTGCCACCAGCACGGTGGGGGAGACCCAGTACTTC. Translating gives CATSTVGETQYF.

This clonotype was counted between two and nine times. This chain links TRBV11-2 with TRBJ2-2; TRBD2 agrees at 9 bases. The length of the CDR3 is 18 residues. In germline, CDR1 is SGHAT, CDR2 FQNNGV. The ends lost 3 bases at V and 1 base at J; junction bases unmatched: 9. The CDR3 protein is CASSFRLAVPRNTGELFF. CDR3 nucleotides: TGTGCCAGCAGCTTTCGACTAGCGGTCCCACGGAACACCGGGGAGCTGTTTTTT.

The chain uses TRBV5-1 and TRBJ2-7; 7 bases are a match to TRBD2. The CDR3 spans 16 residues. Germline V lookup: CDR1 SGHRS, CDR2 YFSETQ. The J segment lost 2 bases and the V segment lost 4 bases, leaving 12 bases of the junction unmatched. Written as DNA, the CDR3 is TGCGCCAGCAGCACGGGATCTAGCGGACTAACCTACGAGCAGTACTTC. It is translated as CASSTGSSGLTYEQYF.

This clonotype came up a few times. The V gene is TRBV6-1, the J gene TRBJ2-5, with TRBD1 matching 9 bases. The CDR3 length is 16 residues. The junction had 12 bases not matched to a gene; V was cut back by 6 bases and J by 4 bases. Germline CDR1 is MNHNS and CDR2 is SASEGT. The DNA for the CDR3 is TGTGCCAGCAGAGACGGGACAGGGACCGGGGGAGAGACCCAGTACTTC. Encoded protein: CASRDGTGTGGETQYF.

This clonotype was detected a few times. The J gene is TRBJ2-1, the V gene TRBV27; TRBD1 agrees at 7 bases. Germline lookup yields CDR1 MNHEY and CDR2 SMNVEV (reference sequence). The length of the CDR3 is 15 residues. V trimming: 6 bases; J trimming: 8 bases; junction bases outside the gene matches: 13. The CDR3 loop reads CASSDRKTGWDEQFF. In nucleotides, the CDR3 is TGTGCCAGCAGCGATAGGAAGACAGGGTGGGATGAGCAGTTCTTC.

This clonotype was recorded at least ten times. This chain connects TRBV15 to TRBJ2-3; 11 bases align to TRBD1. Germline CDR1 is LNHNV and CDR2 is YYDKDF (reference sequence). This CDR3 comprises 16 residues. V lost 5 bases to trimming and J lost 2 bases; unmatched junction nucleotides: 6. The chain's CDR3 is CATSVGTGGNTDTQYF. CDR3 DNA sequence: TGTGCCACCAGCGTAGGGACAGGGGGTAACACAGATACGCAGTATTTT.

The rearrangement links TRBV4-1 to TRBJ1-1; the D gene is possibly TRBD1 (6 bases). Germline loops: CDR1 MGHRA, CDR2 YSYEKL. CDR3 length: 15 amino acids. V was pared by 1 base and J by 1 base, with 10 bases between. The CDR3 loop is CASSQVTGKNTEAFF. For the CDR3, the DNA is TGCGCCAGCAGCCAAGTTACAGGGAAGAACACTGAAGCTTTCTTT.

This clonotype turned up a few times. The chain recombines TRBV4-3 with TRBJ2-1, with a possible D match to TRBD1 (6 bases). The V and J ends lost 0 bases and 0 bases respectively, with 9 bases between them. Germline V gene data show CDR1 as LGHNA and CDR2 as YSLEER. CDR3 length: 16 residues. CDR3 sequence: CASSQDRGSSYNEQFF. The CDR3 nucleotides read TGCGCCAGCAGCCAAGACAGGGGAAGCTCCTACAATGAGCAGTTCTTC.

This clonotype was picked up many times. The chain employs TRBV6-4 and TRBJ1-6; weak D call: TRBD1 (6 bases). The CDR3 sequence is 15 residues long. Trimming took off 6 bases at V and 10 bases at J, with 19 bases between the two ends. Germline V CDR1 and CDR2: MRHNA, SNTAGT. The CDR3 DNA reads as TGTGCCAGCAGCCCCGAGGGGGGAAGAGAGTCACCCCTCCACTTT. It codes for CASSPEGGRESPLHF.